This T cell receptor beta chain was profiled in a study of blood T cell repertoires in COVID-19. V was trimmed by 2 bases and J by 6 bases, leaving 8 bases between them. Germline loops: CDR1 LGHDT, CDR2 YNNKEL (reference sequence). The CDR3 contains 13 residues. Using immunoSEQ multiplex PCR, the repertoire was profiled, and TCRdb retains in-frame clones only, with some absent. The sample holds fewer than 300,000 clones; about 89% are singletons and the top ten take roughly 0.8%. Sample: peripheral blood. The rearrangement uses TRBV3-1 (or the pseudogene TRBV3-2) and TRBJ1-3, with D maybe TRBD1 (5 bases). The clonotype comes from a man aged 30 to 39 with acute or convalescent COVID-19. The CDR3, as DNA: TGTGCCAGCAGCCAATCGGGGGTAAACACCATATATTTT. Encoded protein: CASSQSGVNTIYF.